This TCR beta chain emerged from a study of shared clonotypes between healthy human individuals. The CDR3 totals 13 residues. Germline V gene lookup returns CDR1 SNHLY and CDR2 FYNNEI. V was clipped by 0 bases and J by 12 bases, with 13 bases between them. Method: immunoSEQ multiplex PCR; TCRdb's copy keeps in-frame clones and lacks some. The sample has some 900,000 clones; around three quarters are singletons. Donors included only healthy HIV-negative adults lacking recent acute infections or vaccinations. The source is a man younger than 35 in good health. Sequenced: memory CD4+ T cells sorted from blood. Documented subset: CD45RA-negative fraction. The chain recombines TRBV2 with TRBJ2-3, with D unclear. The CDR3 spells CASSEALKVSQYF. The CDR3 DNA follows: TGTGCCAGCAGTGAAGCGCTTAAGGTATCACAGTATTTT. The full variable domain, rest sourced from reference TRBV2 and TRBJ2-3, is EPEVTQTPSHQVTQMGQEVILRCVPISNHLYFYWYRQILGQKVEFLVSFYNNEISEKSEIFDDQFSVERPDGSNFTLKIRSTKLEDSAMYFCASSEALKVSQYFGPGTRLTVL.